The clone carrying this T cell receptor beta chain was recorded a few times. The TCRbeta library was prepared with unique molecular identifiers. One entry per CDR3 protein results from TCRdb running MiXCR on the PCR reads. This table has more than 450,000 distinct CDR3 sequences, 15% to 20% appearing once. The data were taken from a study of T-cell reconstitution after alpha-beta-depleted transplantation in children. Trimming shortened V by 3 bases and J by 5 bases, and 14 bases separated the two germline ends. The germline V gene encodes CDR1 SGHRS and CDR2 YFSETQ. CDR3 size: 14 residues. The receptor was derived from a human donor who donated a stem cell graft to a child with acute lymphoblastic leukemia. J is TRBJ2-5 and V is TRBV5-1, with D perhaps TRBD1 (5 bases). The source was PBMCs from the stem cell graft donor, collected from the stem cell graft. This CDR3 reads CASSSTARTETQYF. The CDR3 DNA is TGCGCCAGCAGCTCGACAGCCCGCACGGAGACCCAGTACTTC.